This TCR beta chain was sequenced for a study of OX40 agonist ivuxolimab in advanced cancers. General observations from the study: CD4+ and CD8+ blood T cells expanded clonally by week 6 at 0.1 to 3.0 mg/kg.

Between the trimmed V and J ends, which lost 5 bases and 5 bases, there was a span of 9 bases. The CDR3 contains 11 residues. CDR1 and CDR2 from the germline V gene are DFQATT and SNEGSKA (reference sequence). A word on this clone: The antigen is unknown.

Profiling relied on immunoSEQ multiplex PCR, and the TCRdb table lists in-frame clones only, not all of them. This sample yields 35,000 to 50,000 clones, of which around 87% are seen a single time; about 4.5% belongs to the top ten. This rearrangement joins TRBV20-1 to TRBJ2-5, with D perhaps TRBD2 (6 bases). The clonotype originates from an adult with an advanced solid tumor such as melanoma, head and neck, liver or kidney cancer. The starting material was CD4+ or CD8+ T cells sorted from blood, obtained in a trial of the OX40 agonist ivuxolimab. The CDR3 loop is CSAAREETQYF. The DNA of the CDR3 is TGCAGTGCTGCCCGGGAGGAGACCCAGTACTTC.